The T cell receptor beta chain under discussion was sequenced for a study of T cell therapy after organ transplantation. The time point was: 20-29 weeks after completion of therapy. These patients had received solid-organ transplants and had drug-resistant or recurrent cytomegalovirus. Sequenced by immunoSEQ multiplex PCR; TCRdb stores in-frame clones only, minus some. The sample consists of 17,000 or so clones, 85% of them appearing once. In the case of this clone: Antigen specificity is unknown.

The V gene end was trimmed by 0 bases and the J gene end by 1 base; junction bases not matched to a gene: 3. The CDR3 extends over 16 amino acids. Germline CDR1 is MGHRA and CDR2 is YSYEKL. This chain links TRBV4-1 with TRBJ1-1; 9 bases align to TRBD1. The sequence derives from a human patient who had received a solid organ transplant and had CMV disease. Some T cells may be provided by the graft donor. Sequenced here: CD8+ T cells from blood, sampled after autologous CMV-specific T cell therapy. The CDR3 sequence: CASSQDGTGSNTEAFF. The CDR3 bases are TGCGCCAGCAGCCAAGACGGGACAGGGTCGAACACTGAAGCTTTCTTT.